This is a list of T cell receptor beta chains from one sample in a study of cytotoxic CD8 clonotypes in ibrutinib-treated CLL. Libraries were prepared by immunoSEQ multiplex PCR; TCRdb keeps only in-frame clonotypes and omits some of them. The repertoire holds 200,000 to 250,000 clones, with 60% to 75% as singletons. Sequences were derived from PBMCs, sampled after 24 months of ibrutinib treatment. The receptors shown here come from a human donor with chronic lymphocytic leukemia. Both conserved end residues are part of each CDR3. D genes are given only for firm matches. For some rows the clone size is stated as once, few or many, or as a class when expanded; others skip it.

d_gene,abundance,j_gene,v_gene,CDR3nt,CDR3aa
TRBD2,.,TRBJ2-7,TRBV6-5,TGTGCCAGCGGTCGGGAGGTCTCCTACGAGCAGTACTTC,CASGREVSYEQYF
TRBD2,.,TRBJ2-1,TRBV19,TGTGCCAGTAGTACCACTAGCGGGAGGGGTAGTAATGAGCAGTTCTTC,CASSTTSGRGSNEQFF
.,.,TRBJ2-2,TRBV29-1,TGCAGCGTTGCCCGGTCGACGAACACCGGGGAGCTGTTTTTT,CSVARSTNTGELFF
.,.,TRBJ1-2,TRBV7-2,TGTGCCAGCAGCCCGGGGCAAGGGAATAGGAACTATGGCTACACCTTC,CASSPGQGNRNYGYTF
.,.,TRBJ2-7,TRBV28,TGTGCCAGCACCCTAGGGGTCGAGCAGTACTTC,CASTLGVEQYF
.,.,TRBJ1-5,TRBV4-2,TGTGCCAGCAGCGAAGCGAAGGGGCAGCCCCAGCATTTT,CASSEAKGQPQHF
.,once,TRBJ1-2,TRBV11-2,TGTGCCAGCAGCCTCTATAGAGCTTCCGGCTATGGCTACACCTTC,CASSLYRASGYGYTF
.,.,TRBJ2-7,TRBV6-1,TGTGCCAGTAAGGAAGGCCAGGGGCACATCTACGAGCAGTACTTC,CASKEGQGHIYEQYF
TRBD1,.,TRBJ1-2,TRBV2,TGTGCCAGCAGGGGACAGGGTTCATCCGGCTACACCTTC,CASRGQGSSGYTF
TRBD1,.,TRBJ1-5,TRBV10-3,TGTGCCATCAGTGGGACAGGGGAACGCCATCAGCCCCAGCATTTT,CAISGTGERHQPQHF
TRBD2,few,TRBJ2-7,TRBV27,TGTGCCAGCAGTTTAGCGGGGGGCCCCTACGAGCAGTACTTC,CASSLAGGPYEQYF
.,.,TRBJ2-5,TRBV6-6,TGTGCCAGCAGGGTGGGAGAGGCGAATTTAGAGACCCAGTACTTC,CASRVGEANLETQYF
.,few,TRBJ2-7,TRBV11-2,TGTGCCAGCAGCTCCTGGACTGGAGAGCAGTACTTC,CASSSWTGEQYF
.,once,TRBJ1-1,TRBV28,TGTGCCAGCAGTTTATGGGGTGAGGGATTGGTGAACACTGAAGCTTTCTTT,CASSLWGEGLVNTEAFF
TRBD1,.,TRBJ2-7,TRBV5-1,TGCGCCAGCAGCCCCGGACAGGGCAACTACGAGCAGTACTTC,CASSPGQGNYEQYF
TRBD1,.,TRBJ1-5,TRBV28,TGTGCCAGCGACAGGGGAACGGATCAGCCCCAGCATTTT,CASDRGTDQPQHF
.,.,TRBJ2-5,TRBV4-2,TGTGCCAGCAGCCCCCGCGTGGGGGGGCGAGAGGAGACCCAGTACTTC,CASSPRVGGREETQYF
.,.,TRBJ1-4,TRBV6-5,TGTGCCAGCAGTTACTCCGGGATGGGGGAAAAACTGTTTTTT,CASSYSGMGEKLFF
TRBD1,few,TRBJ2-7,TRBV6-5,TGTGCCAGCAGTTTTCAGACAGGGGCCTACGAGCAGTACTTC,CASSFQTGAYEQYF
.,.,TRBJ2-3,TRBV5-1,TGCGCCAGCAGCGCAGTGGGGGAATCCACAGATACGCAGTATTTT,CASSAVGESTDTQYF
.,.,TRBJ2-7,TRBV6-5,TGTGCCAGCAGCCTCCGGACGGGTTCCTACGAGCAGTACTTC,CASSLRTGSYEQYF
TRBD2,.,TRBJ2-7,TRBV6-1,TGTGCCAGCAGTGAACGCGGGAGGTATGAGCAGTACTTC,CASSERGRYEQYF
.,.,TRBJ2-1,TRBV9,TGTGCCAGCAGCCCCGATTTCTGGCTCAATGAGCAGTTCTTC,CASSPDFWLNEQFF
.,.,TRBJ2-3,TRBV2,TGTGCCAGCATCCGGGACCACACAGATACGCAGTATTTT,CASIRDHTDTQYF
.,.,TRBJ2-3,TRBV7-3,TGTGCCAGCAGCTTCGACAAACTTAATACGCAGTATTTT,CASSFDKLNTQYF
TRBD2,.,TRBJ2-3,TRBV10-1,TGCGCCAGCAGTCTAGCGGGAGCCACAGATACGCAGTATTTT,CASSLAGATDTQYF
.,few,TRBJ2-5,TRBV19,TGTGCCAGTAGTATCCCCGGGGGAGAGACCCAGTACTTC,CASSIPGGETQYF
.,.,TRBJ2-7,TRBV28,TGTGCCAGCACCTCTTGGAATCGCGAGCAGTACTTC,CASTSWNREQYF
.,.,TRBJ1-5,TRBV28,TGTGCCAGCAGTTTAGGAGGGGTCGGACAGCCCCAGCATTTT,CASSLGGVGQPQHF
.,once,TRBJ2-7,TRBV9,TGTGCCAGCAGCGTAGTTCGAGGGAGCGAGCAGTACTTC,CASSVVRGSEQYF
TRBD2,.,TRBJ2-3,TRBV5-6,TGTGCCAGCAGCTTGGCGGCGGGAGTGAGCACAGATACGCAGTATTTT,CASSLAAGVSTDTQYF
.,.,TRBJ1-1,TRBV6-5,TGTGCCAGCAACTTTCTCGGGGCTGAAGCTTTCTTT,CASNFLGAEAFF
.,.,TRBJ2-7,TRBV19,TGTGCCAGTAGTCCAGGCTTTCCCTCCTACGAGCAGTACTTC,CASSPGFPSYEQYF
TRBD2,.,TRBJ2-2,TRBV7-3,TGTGCCAGCAGCCGAACTATAGCGGGAGCCACCGGGGAGCTGTTTTTT,CASSRTIAGATGELFF
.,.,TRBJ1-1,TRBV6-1,TGTGCCACAGTGGGGTTGGAGGGGGTAAACACTGAAGCTTTCTTT,CATVGLEGVNTEAFF
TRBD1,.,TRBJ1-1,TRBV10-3,TGTGCCACGATAGGACAGGGGGCGCCGCCAGCTTTCTTT,CATIGQGAPPAFF
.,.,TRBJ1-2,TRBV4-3,TGCGCCAGCAGCCGAGGGGACGGCTATGGCTACACCTTC,CASSRGDGYGYTF
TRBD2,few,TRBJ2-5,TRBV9,TGTGCCAGCAGCGTAGTAGCGGGATACCAAGAGACCCAGTACTTC,CASSVVAGYQETQYF
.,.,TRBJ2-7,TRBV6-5,TGTGCCAGCAGTTACTCGAATCCGGGGTACGAGCAGTACTTC,CASSYSNPGYEQYF
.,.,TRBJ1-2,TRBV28,TGTGCCAGCATAGCAGGCAGGAGGAGGAACTATGGCTACACCTTC,CASIAGRRRNYGYTF
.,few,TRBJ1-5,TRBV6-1,TGTGCCAGCAGTGGTAGTAATCAGCCCCAGCATTTT,CASSGSNQPQHF
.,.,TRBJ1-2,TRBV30,TGTGCCTGGAGTGTACCGGTCTTCCCGGGGAGGCCGAGTCAGGGCGGCTATGGCTACACCTTC,CAWSVPVFPGRPSQGGYGYTF
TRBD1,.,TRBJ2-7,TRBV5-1,TGCGCCAGCAGCTTGGAGGGGGCCCCGAGCCGGGATGGTTACTTC,CASSLEGAPSRDGYF
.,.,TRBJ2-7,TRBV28,TGTGCCAGCAGTGCCCATGATGCCTACGAGCAGTACTTC,CASSAHDAYEQYF
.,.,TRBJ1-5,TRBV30,TGTGCCTGGAGAGACCAGGCGCGCAATCAGCCCCAGCATTTT,CAWRDQARNQPQHF
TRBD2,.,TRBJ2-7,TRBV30,TGTGCCTGGAGTGTGGGAGCGGGAGGTTTGAACGAGCAGTACTTC,CAWSVGAGGLNEQYF
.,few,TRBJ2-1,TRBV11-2,TGTGCCAGCAGCTTAGTAGTCAATGAGCAGTTCTTC,CASSLVVNEQFF
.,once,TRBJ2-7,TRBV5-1,TGCGCCAGCAGCTTGGCCGGTAGTATCTACGAGCAGTACTTC,CASSLAGSIYEQYF
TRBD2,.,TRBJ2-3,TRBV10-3,TGTGCCACCTCTAGCGGCTCTAGCACAGATACGCAGTATTTT,CATSSGSSTDTQYF
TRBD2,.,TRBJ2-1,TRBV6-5,TGTGCCAGCAGTTACGTGGCTAGCGGGAGTGGTGAGCAGTTCTTC,CASSYVASGSGEQFF
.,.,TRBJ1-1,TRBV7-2,TGTGCCAGCAGCCCCCCGGGATGGACTGAAGCTTTCTTT,CASSPPGWTEAFF
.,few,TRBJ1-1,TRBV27,TGTGCCAGCAGCCCCGACAATCATAACACTGAAGCTTTCTTT,CASSPDNHNTEAFF
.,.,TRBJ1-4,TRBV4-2,TGTGCCAGCAGCCAAGACGCAGGGCTCGATGAAAAACTGTTTTTT,CASSQDAGLDEKLFF
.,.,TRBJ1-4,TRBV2,TGTGCCGGGGGTGCAACTAATGAAAAACTGTTTTTT,CAGGATNEKLFF
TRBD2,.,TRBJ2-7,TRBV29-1,TGCAGCTCATCGACTAGCGGGAACTCCGAGCAGTACTTC,CSSSTSGNSEQYF
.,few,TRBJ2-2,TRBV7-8,TGTGCCAGCAGAGAGGAGTTCACCGGGGAGCTGTTTTTT,CASREEFTGELFF